This T cell receptor beta chain was identified in a study of shared clonotypes between healthy human individuals. Study-level points and caveats: In several donors, around 5% of naive CD4 clonotypes appeared in common.

The CDR3 sequence is 16 residues long. Germline CDR1 SGHRS, CDR2 YFSETQ. V lost 4 bases to trimming and J lost 1 base, with 18 bases between them. As regards this clone: What it recognizes is unknown.

The assay used deep level. For each subset, genomic DNA was distributed in equal portions over several immunoSEQ plates. The table came from immunoSEQ multiplex PCR; TCRdb's copy has only in-frame clones and leaves some out. The sample contains just over 2,000,000 clones, 85% to 95% of which appear only once. Donors were healthy HIV-negative adults without recently reported acute infections or vaccinations. V and J are TRBV5-1 and TRBJ2-7; D might be TRBD2 (8 bases). Material for sequencing was naive CD4+ T cells sorted from blood. The subset denotes: CD45RA+ positively selected. This clonotype originated in a man younger than 30 in good health. The CDR3 DNA sequence: TGCGCCAGCAGCCCAGGGGGTAGCGGGACTTCCTACGAGCAGTACTTC. Translating gives CASSPGGSGTSYEQYF. The variable domain in full, with the rest retrieved from reference TRBV5-1 and TRBJ2-7, is KAGVTQTPRYLIKTRGQQVTLSCSPISGHRSVSWYQQTPGQGLQFLFEYFSETQRNKGNFPGRFSGRQFSNSRSEMNVSTLELGDSALYLCASSPGGSGTSYEQYFGPGTRLTVT.